The text below deals with one T cell receptor beta chain. What antigen it recognizes has not been identified. The sample holds no much larger clone one base away, and base qualities are not on file. The data originate from a study of shared clonotypes between healthy human individuals (dated by TCRdb to 2018 to 2021). As for the study more broadly: Two women and a few men aged 18 to 49 years were included in the cohort. For each donor, CD4 naive and CD4 memory were each run on three plates, CD8 naive on two plates, and CD8 memory on one plate. To estimate repertoire size and how much clonotype sharing occurs between individuals, the study deeply sequenced the blood TCR repertoires of roughly 5 healthy adults. To increase sequencing depth and limit assay-specific biases, different laboratories used diverse techniques to prepare libraries and sequence TCR repertoires. Leukapheresis yielded between about 0.94 and 8.9 billion PBMCs per donor.

Using the deep immunoSEQ assay, multiplex PCR amplified TCR CDR3 regions from genomic DNA. Extracted genomic DNA from each cell subset was distributed evenly across all wells of several immunoSEQ 96-well plates, and each plate was treated as a replicate. For sorted subsets, each replicate PCR was loaded with 200 ng genomic DNA, equivalent to approximately 33,000 T cell genomes. Purified libraries were measured with a Qubit 3.0 fluorometer, size-checked on a Bioanalyzer 2100, and measured again with the KAPA Library Quantification kit. Every immunoSEQ 96-well plate was sequenced on a separate single-read 150-cycle Illumina NextSeq 550 flow cell. The original methods were these. The immunoSEQ output contained only junctional sequences without quality scores, so filtering could not match that applied to full-length reads. Sequences were annotated with PyIR, a Python wrapper for IgBLAST v1.9, and V/J genes and CDR3 were assigned using IMGT germline references. Any read was removed if the V/J assignment was weak (E-value above 1e-6), the CDR3 was missing, or the read contained stop codons, out-of-frame junctions, or ambiguous translated residues. V3J clonotypes were defined by identical inferred V gene, J gene, and CDR3 amino acid sequence. Percentage overlap between repertoires was computed as shared unique clonotypes divided by the size of the smaller repertoire. RTK rarefaction, the Chao1 estimator, and Recon v2.1 estimates of unobserved clonotypes were used to assess repertoire richness. For all TCRbeta clonotypes obtained by the gDNA method from a few donors, generation probabilities were computed with OLGA. Not all clones reach the TCRdb copy of this immuneACCESS table, which keeps in-frame sequences only. Checked studies attribute under half of the gap to unresolved V genes and leave the rest unexplained. The V and J calls and the clone size are those of that table, but D and trimming were determined from the DNA. This sample is represented by about 1.5 million clones; under 99% of them were singletons. The ten largest clones add up to about 0.45% of the sample.

Summary of the overall study and its limitations: Sampling was limited to blood, and TCR repertoires in tissue likely differ from TCR repertoires in blood. Because the study included a small number of donors, the genetic and exposure-history diversity represented was limited. Pairwise subsampling led to the expectation that sequencing depth would affect the degree of clonotype sharing among donors. Higher generation probabilities were observed for clonotypes shared by all four sorted-subset donors than for non-shared clonotypes. Sharing across a few donors was observed for around 5% of naive CD4, over 3% of naive CD8, roughly 2.4% of memory CD4, and around 0.44% of memory CD8 clonotypes. Naive subsets generally had larger estimated clonotype richness than memory subsets did. Rarefaction of sorted-subset datasets indicated incomplete sequencing despite the large sequencing depth.

Spanning cysteine to phenylalanine, the CDR3 consists of 15 amino acids. Solely the CDR3 DNA is kept, with 45 bases framed from the first base. V trim: 1 base; J trim: 4 bases; unmatched bases: 4. Per the germline V gene, KGHSH is the CDR1 and LQKENI is the CDR2. Donors were healthy HIV-negative adults with no recently reported acute infections or vaccinations. Every donor was a Caucasian adult residing in Nashville, Tennessee, USA. CD4+ T cells were enriched by magnetic negative selection; naive cells were then positively selected on CD45RA, and the negative fraction formed the memory subset. After blood collection by leukapheresis, PBMCs were isolated using Ficoll-Histopaque density gradient centrifugation and then cryopreserved in the vapor phase of liquid nitrogen. Analytical flow cytometry was used to check the purity and quantity of every magnetically sorted T cell population. Each sorted fraction had its genomic DNA isolated and then quantified by UV absorbance on a Nanodrop 2000c.

This sequence uses TRBV18 and TRBJ2-3, and TRBD1 aligns with 8 junction nucleotides. This receptor was identified in a young man in good health. Input material: naive CD4+ T cells sorted from blood. Per the publication, the cell subset or site label means: CD45RA+ positively selected. The sequence in DNA is TGTGCCAGCTCACCACTGGCCAGGGGGCCAGATACGCAGTATTTT. Translated, it reads CASSPLARGPDTQYF.